A single sample is the source of the 21 T cell receptor beta chains below, sequenced in a study of Ad26.COV2.S vaccination and SARS-CoV-2 variants. Sequenced by immunoSEQ multiplex PCR; TCRdb stores in-frame clones only, minus some. The sample lists fewer than 900,000 clones, 70% to 90% seen once, with roughly 1.5% in the top ten. The treatment denotes: around 19 received Ad26.COV2.S at low or high dose, single or two shots; about 5 received placebo; per-sample allocation not given. At day 63 after the first vaccine or placebo injection, samples were drawn. This sample comprised peripheral blood, obtained in a trial of Ad26.COV2.S vaccine versus placebo. The origin of the receptors is a person aged 18-60 years who received the Ad26.COV2.S COVID-19 vaccine or a placebo.

The genes are TRBV19 and TRBJ1-3, with 10 nucleotides matching TRBD1. Germline V CDR1 and CDR2: LNHDA, SQIVND (reference sequence). The CDR3 contains 15 residues. The ends lost 6 bases at V and 3 bases at J; junction bases unmatched: 5. The CDR3 loop is CASSRGTGDGNTIYF. The CDR3 coding sequence is TGTGCCAGTAGCCGGGGGACAGGGGATGGAAACACCATATATTTT. Using reference TRBV19 and TRBJ1-3 for the parts outside the CDR3, the full variable domain is DGGITQSPKYLFRKEGQNVTLSCEQNLNHDAMYWYRQDPGQGLRLIYYSQIVNDFQKGDIAEGYSVSREKKESFPLTVTSAQKNPTAFYLCASSRGTGDGNTIYFGEGSWLTVV.

The rearrangement links TRBV7-9 to TRBJ1-1; D remains ambiguous. Germline loops: CDR1 SEHNR, CDR2 FQNEAQ (reference sequence). Trimming took off 1 base at V and 3 bases at J, with 12 bases between the two ends. The CDR3 has 15 residues. CDR3 sequence reads: CASSLVALRDTEAFF. The CDR3 DNA is TGTGCCAGCAGCTTAGTGGCGTTGCGGGACACTGAAGCTTTCTTT. Variable domain in full (rest from reference TRBV7-9 and TRBJ1-1): DTGVSQNPRHKITKRGQNVTFRCDPISEHNRLYWYRQTLGQGPEFLTYFQNEAQLEKSRLLSDRFSAERPKGSFSTLEIQRTEQGDSAMYLCASSLVALRDTEAFFGQGTRLTVV.

V gene TRBV6-2 or TRBV6-3 combines with J gene TRBJ2-3; D might be TRBD1 (6 bases). Germline assignment: CDR1 MNHEY and CDR2 SVGEGT. V was cut by 1 base and J by 2 bases, with 7 bases left in between. There are 14 residues in the CDR3. The CDR3 DNA reads TGTGCCAGCAGTTACTGGACAGTCACAGATACGCAGTATTTT. Amino acid sequence: CASSYWTVTDTQYF.

This clone appeared once. The CDR3 here is CAWGEGRTEAFF. CDR3 in DNA: TGTGCCTGGGGGGAGGGACGGACTGAAGCTTTCTTT. V is TRBV30 and J is TRBJ1-1; weak D call: TRBD1 (5 bases). This CDR3 region has 12 residues. Per germline, CDR1 GTSNPN and CDR2 SVGIG (reference sequence). The V end was cut by 5 bases, the J end by 5 bases, with 12 bases between.

The table lists this clone with a few counts. This sequence joins TRBV27 and TRBJ1-5; no clear D gene. There are 15 residues in the CDR3. With 4 bases removed from V and 2 bases from J, the gap between germline ends came to 12 bases. Per germline, CDR1 MNHEY and CDR2 SMNVEV (reference sequence). CDR3 nucleotide sequence: TGTGCCAGCAGTTCGGGGTTAGAGGGCAATCAGCCCCAGCATTTT. Encoded protein: CASSSGLEGNQPQHF.

This chain connects TRBV7-3 to TRBJ2-2, with 8 nucleotides matching TRBD1. This CDR3 region has 15 residues. Germline V gene lookup returns CDR1 SGHTA and CDR2 FQGTGA. V was clipped by 5 bases and J by 5 bases; unmatched bases: 7. Here the CDR3 reads CASSRDRPGTGELFF. As DNA, the CDR3 is TGTGCCAGCAGCCGGGACAGGCCGGGGACCGGGGAGCTGTTTTTT.

This chain connects TRBV6-5 to TRBJ1-2, with D unclear. Germline CDR1 reads MNHEY; CDR2 reads SVGAGI. The V end lost 3 bases, the J end lost 4 bases, and 15 bases lay between the germline ends. The CDR3 covers 15 residues. In DNA, the CDR3 is TGTGCCAGCAGTTATCGGCGGTGGGGAACCTATGGCTACACCTTC. Amino acid sequence: CASSYRRWGTYGYTF.

The chain combines TRBV6-5 with TRBJ1-5; 9 bases are a match to TRBD1. The V and J ends lost 6 bases and 9 bases, in that order; junction bases with no gene match: 12. The CDR3 runs 15 residues. Germline V gene sequence: CDR1 MNHEY, CDR2 SVGAGI. The CDR3 DNA is TGTGCCAGCAGCCCCGGACAGGGGATTAAATGGCCCCAGCATTTT. Protein: CASSPGQGIKWPQHF.

This clone was seen once. This chain uses TRBV30 with TRBJ1-1; 8 bases are shared with TRBD1. The CDR3 has 12 residues. The V and J ends lost 5 bases and 9 bases, in that order; junction bases with no gene match: 8. CDR1 is GTSNPN, CDR2 SVGIG, per germline (reference sequence). The CDR3 loop is CAWGQGSSQAFF. The CDR3 DNA follows: TGTGCCTGGGGACAGGGTTCCAGCCAAGCTTTCTTT.

CDR3 coding DNA: TGTGCCAGTAGTATCAGGGGGCTGAATCAGCCCCAGCATTTT. It yields the protein CASSIRGLNQPQHF. The chain uses TRBV19 and TRBJ1-5, with 8 bases lining up with TRBD1. Per the germline V gene, CDR1 is LNHDA and CDR2 is SQIVND (reference sequence). V lost 3 bases and J lost 4; bases outside the gene matches: 2. This CDR3 comprises 14 residues.

This chain links TRBV7-9 with TRBJ1-2; TRBD1 might be the D (6 bases). Germline V lookup: CDR1 SEHNR, CDR2 FQNEAQ (reference sequence). The length of the CDR3 is 11 residues. V lost 5 bases and J lost 7, with 8 bases in between. The CDR3 loop reads CASSIGGGYTF. The CDR3 DNA reads as TGTGCCAGCAGCATAGGGGGTGGCTACACCTTC.

This sequence joins TRBV18 and TRBJ2-3; tentatively, D is TRBD2 (6 bases). The CDR3 has 13 residues. The V end was cut by 1 base, the J end by 6 bases, with 8 bases between. The V gene's germline CDR1 is KGHSH and CDR2 LQKENI. The CDR3 sequence is CASSPRLVDTQYF. For the CDR3, the DNA is TGTGCCAGCTCACCACGACTAGTGGATACGCAGTATTTT.

The rearrangement joins TRBV5-1 to TRBJ2-5; D is perhaps TRBD2 (6 bases). The V gene lost 0 bases and the J gene lost 2 bases, with 11 bases spanning the gap. Germline V CDR1 and CDR2: SGHRS, YFSETQ. CDR3 length: 15 amino acids. CDR3 residues: CASSLGLADQETQYF. In nucleotides, the CDR3 is TGCGCCAGCAGCTTGGGTTTAGCGGATCAAGAGACCCAGTACTTC.

The chain combines TRBV29-1 with TRBJ2-3, with unresolved D. The CDR3 contains 13 residues. Germline V gene sequence: CDR1 SQVTM, CDR2 ANQGSEA. V dropped 7 bases and J dropped 4 bases, with 15 bases sitting between them. DNA of the CDR3: TGCAGCGCCTGCAAGTCCCGGGCAGATACGCAGTATTTT. Its protein is CSACKSRADTQYF.

The chain recombines TRBV18 with TRBJ1-2; 7 nucleotides agree with TRBD1. Germline-derived CDR1 and CDR2 are KGHSH and LQKENI. With 3 bases clipped from V and 2 bases from J, the junction kept 15 bases outside the gene matches. The CDR3 runs 18 residues. The CDR3: CASSPTSIDRDGNYGYTF. In DNA, the CDR3 is TGTGCCAGCTCACCGACTTCCATAGACAGGGATGGAAACTATGGCTACACCTTC.

The chain employs TRBV5-5 and TRBJ1-6, with 8 bases that match TRBD1. CDR1 and CDR2 (germline): SGHKS, YYEKEE (reference sequence). The CDR3 totals 14 residues. Trimming cost V 0 bases and J 14 bases; bases outside gene matches: 7. CDR3 amino acids: CASSLGRQGKTLHF. The CDR3 nucleotides read TGTGCCAGCAGCTTGGGCAGACAGGGGAAGACCCTCCACTTT.

The chain couples TRBV6-5 to TRBJ2-1; 8 bases are a match to TRBD1. Trimming at V came to 5 bases and at J to 3 bases, leaving 3 bases not matched to a gene. The CDR3 loop spans 14 amino acids. CDR1 and CDR2 (germline): MNHEY, SVGAGI. The CDR3 DNA reads TGTGCCAGCAGTCGGGACAGGTTCTACAATGAGCAGTTCTTC. Encoded protein: CASSRDRFYNEQFF.

The chain is built from TRBV27 and TRBJ2-1; D might be TRBD2 (6 bases). V lost 5 bases and J lost 2, with 10 bases in between. CDR3 size: 14 residues. Germline lookup yields CDR1 MNHEY and CDR2 SMNVEV (reference sequence). The CDR3 loop reads CASSRGTPYNEQFF. The CDR3 DNA follows: TGTGCCAGCAGTCGCGGGACTCCCTACAATGAGCAGTTCTTC.

J is TRBJ2-5 and V is TRBV4-2, with TRBD1 identical over 7 bases. The CDR3 consists of 18 residues. The V gene's germline CDR1 is LGHNA and CDR2 YNFKEQ. Unmatched junction bases numbered 16, after V lost 0 bases and J lost 6 bases. CDR3: CASSQDRDRGQVGKTQYF. The CDR3 DNA reads TGTGCCAGCAGCCAAGATCGGGACCGTGGACAGGTGGGAAAGACCCAGTACTTC.

This chain links TRBV7-8 with TRBJ2-7; 8 bases match TRBD1. Germline assignment: CDR1 SGHVS and CDR2 FQNEAQ. This CDR3 spans 14 amino acids. J gave up 6 bases and V 5 bases, and 9 bases lay outside the gene matches. CDR3 region: CASSGDRLFAEQYF. Here the CDR3 DNA reads TGTGCCAGCAGCGGGGACAGGCTATTTGCCGAGCAGTACTTC.

This clone occurred a few times. The chain couples TRBV3-1 (or the pseudogene TRBV3-2) to TRBJ2-7; a possible D gene is TRBD2 (5 bases). With 3 bases removed from V and 5 bases from J, the gap between germline ends came to 8 bases. Germline V gives CDR1 LGHDT, CDR2 YNNKEL (reference sequence). This CDR3 contains 12 residues. The CDR3: CASSQYGDEQYF. The DNA for the CDR3 is TGTGCCAGCAGCCAGTACGGGGACGAGCAGTACTTC.